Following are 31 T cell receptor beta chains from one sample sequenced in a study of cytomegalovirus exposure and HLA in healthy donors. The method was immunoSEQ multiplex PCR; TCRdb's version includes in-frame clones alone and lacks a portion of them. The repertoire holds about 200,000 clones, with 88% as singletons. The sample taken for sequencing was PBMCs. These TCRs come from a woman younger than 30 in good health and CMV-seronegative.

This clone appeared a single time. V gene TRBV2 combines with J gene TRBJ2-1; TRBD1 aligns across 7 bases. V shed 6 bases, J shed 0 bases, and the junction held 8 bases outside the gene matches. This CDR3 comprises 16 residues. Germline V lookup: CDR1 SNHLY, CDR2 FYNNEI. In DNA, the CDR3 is TGTGCCAGCAGCTGGGACAGAAAGAGCTCCTACAATGAGCAGTTCTTC. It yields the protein CASSWDRKSSYNEQFF.

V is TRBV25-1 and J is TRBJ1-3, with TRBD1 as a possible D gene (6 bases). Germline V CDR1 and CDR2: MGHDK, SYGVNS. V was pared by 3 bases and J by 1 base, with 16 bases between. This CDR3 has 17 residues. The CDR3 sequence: CASSEPTPGTSGNTIYF. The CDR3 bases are TGTGCCAGCAGTGAGCCGACTCCCGGGACATCTGGAAACACCATATATTTT. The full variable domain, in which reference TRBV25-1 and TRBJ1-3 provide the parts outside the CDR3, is EADIYQTPRYLVIGTGKKITLECSQTMGHDKMYWYQQDPGMELHLIHYSYGVNSTEKGDLSSESTVSRIRTEHFPLTLESARPSHTSQYLCASSEPTPGTSGNTIYFGEGSWLTVV.

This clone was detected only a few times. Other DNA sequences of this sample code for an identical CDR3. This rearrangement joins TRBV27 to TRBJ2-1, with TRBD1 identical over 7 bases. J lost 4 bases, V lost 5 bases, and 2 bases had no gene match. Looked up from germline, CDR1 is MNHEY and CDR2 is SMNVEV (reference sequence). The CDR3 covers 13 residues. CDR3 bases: TGTGCCAGCAGTGTACAGGGGTACAATGAGCAGTTCTTC. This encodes CASSVQGYNEQFF.

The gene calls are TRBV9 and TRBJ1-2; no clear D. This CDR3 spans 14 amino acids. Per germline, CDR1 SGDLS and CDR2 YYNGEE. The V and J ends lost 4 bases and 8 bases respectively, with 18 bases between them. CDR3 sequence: CASSQHTGKLGYTF. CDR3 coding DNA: TGTGCCAGCAGCCAACACACGGGTAAACTGGGCTACACCTTC. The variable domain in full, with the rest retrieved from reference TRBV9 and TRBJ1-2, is DSGVTQTPKHLITATGQRVTLRCSPRSGDLSVYWYQQSLDQGLQFLIQYYNGEERAKGNILERFSAQQFPDLHSELNLSSLELGDSALYFCASSQHTGKLGYTFGSGTRLTVV.

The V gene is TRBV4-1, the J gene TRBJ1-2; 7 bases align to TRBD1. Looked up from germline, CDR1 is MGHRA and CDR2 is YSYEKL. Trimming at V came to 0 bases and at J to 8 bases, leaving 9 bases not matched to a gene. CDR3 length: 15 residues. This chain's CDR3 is CASSQDEGGGRGYTF. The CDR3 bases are TGCGCCAGCAGCCAAGACGAAGGAGGGGGCCGAGGCTACACCTTC.

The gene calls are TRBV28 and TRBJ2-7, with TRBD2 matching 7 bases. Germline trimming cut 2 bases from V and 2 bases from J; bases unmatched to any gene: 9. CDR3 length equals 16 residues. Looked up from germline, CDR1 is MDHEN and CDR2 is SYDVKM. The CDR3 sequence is CASSLDSAGVAYEQYF. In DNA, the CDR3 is TGTGCCAGCAGTTTAGATTCGGCGGGAGTGGCCTACGAGCAGTACTTC.

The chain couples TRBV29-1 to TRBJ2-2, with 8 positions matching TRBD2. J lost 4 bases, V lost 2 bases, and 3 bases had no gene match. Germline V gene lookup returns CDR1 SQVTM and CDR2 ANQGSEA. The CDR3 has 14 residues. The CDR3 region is CSVERLATTGELFF. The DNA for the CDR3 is TGCAGCGTTGAAAGACTAGCGACCACCGGGGAGCTGTTTTTT.

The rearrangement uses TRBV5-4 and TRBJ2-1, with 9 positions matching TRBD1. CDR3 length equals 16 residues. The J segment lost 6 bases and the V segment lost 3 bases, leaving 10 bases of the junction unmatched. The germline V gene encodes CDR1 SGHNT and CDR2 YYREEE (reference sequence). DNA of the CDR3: TGTGCCAGCAGCTGGGGGGGACAGGGTCTGTTCAATGAGCAGTTCTTC. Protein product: CASSWGGQGLFNEQFF.

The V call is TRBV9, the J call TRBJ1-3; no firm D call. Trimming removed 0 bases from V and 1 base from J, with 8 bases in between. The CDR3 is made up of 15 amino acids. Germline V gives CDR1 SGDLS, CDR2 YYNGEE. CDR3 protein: CASSVDPGSGNTIYF. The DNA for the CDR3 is TGTGCCAGCAGCGTAGATCCAGGTTCTGGAAACACCATATATTTT.

CDR3 region: CASSTGYNYGYTF. CDR3 in DNA: TGTGCCAGCAGCACAGGGTATAACTATGGCTACACCTTC. The chain has TRBV7-9 and TRBJ1-2; weak D call: TRBD1 (6 bases). The CDR3 loop spans 13 amino acids. Per the germline V gene, CDR1 is SEHNR and CDR2 is FQNEAQ (reference sequence). V lost 5 bases, J lost 1 base, and 8 bases lay in between.

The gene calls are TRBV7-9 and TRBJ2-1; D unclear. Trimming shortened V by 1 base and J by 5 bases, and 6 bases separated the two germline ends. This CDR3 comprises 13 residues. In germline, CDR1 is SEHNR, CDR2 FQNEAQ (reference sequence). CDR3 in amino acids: CASSLEEHNEQFF. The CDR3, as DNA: TGTGCCAGCAGCTTAGAGGAGCACAATGAGCAGTTCTTC.

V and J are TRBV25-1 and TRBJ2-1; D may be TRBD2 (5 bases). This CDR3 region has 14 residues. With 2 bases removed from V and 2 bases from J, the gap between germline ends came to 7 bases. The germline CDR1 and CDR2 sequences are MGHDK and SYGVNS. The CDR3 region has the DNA TGTGCCAGCAGTGAAACTAGTACCTACAATGAGCAGTTCTTC. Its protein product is CASSETSTYNEQFF.

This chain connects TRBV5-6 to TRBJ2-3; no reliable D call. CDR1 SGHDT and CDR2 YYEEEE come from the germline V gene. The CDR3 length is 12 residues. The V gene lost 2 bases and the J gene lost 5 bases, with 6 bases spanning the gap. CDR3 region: CASSLFQDTQYF. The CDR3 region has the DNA TGTGCCAGCAGCTTATTTCAAGATACGCAGTATTTT. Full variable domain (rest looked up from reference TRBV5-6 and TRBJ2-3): DAGVTQSPTHLIKTRGQQVTLRCSPKSGHDTVSWYQQALGQGPQFIFQYYEEEERQRGNFPDRFSGHQFPNYSSELNVNALLLGDSALYLCASSLFQDTQYFGPGTRLTVL.

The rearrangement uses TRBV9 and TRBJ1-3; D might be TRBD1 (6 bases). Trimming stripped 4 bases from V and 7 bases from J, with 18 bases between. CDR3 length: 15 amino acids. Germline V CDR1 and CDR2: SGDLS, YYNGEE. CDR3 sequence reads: CASSTLDSLSNTIYF. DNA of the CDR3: TGTGCCAGCAGCACTTTGGACAGCCTGTCCAACACCATATATTTT.

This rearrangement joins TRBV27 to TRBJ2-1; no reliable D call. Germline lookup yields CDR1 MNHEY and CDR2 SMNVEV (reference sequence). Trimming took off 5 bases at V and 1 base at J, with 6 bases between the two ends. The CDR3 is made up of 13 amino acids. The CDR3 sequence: CASSQTSYNEQFF. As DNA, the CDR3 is TGTGCCAGCAGTCAAACATCCTACAATGAGCAGTTCTTC.

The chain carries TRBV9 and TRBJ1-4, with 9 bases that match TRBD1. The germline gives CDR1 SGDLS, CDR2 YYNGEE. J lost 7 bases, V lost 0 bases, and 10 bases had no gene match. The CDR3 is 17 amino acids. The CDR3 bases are TGTGCCAGCAGCGTAGGAGCGATAGGACAGGGGTCTGAAAAACTGTTTTTT. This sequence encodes CASSVGAIGQGSEKLFF.

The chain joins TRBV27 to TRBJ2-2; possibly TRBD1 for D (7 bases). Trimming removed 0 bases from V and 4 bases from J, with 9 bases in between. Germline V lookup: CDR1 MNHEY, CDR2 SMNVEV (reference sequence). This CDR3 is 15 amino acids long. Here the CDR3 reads CASSLSQGGTGELFF. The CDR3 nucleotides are TGTGCCAGCAGTTTATCGCAGGGGGGCACCGGGGAGCTGTTTTTT.

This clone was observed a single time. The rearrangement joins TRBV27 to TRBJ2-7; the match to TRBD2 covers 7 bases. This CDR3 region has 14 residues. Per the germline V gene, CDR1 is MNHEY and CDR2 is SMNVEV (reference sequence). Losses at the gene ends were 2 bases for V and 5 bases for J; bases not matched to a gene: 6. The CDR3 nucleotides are TGTGCCAGCAGTTTAGCGGGGGACCCTCACGAGCAGTACTTC. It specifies CASSLAGDPHEQYF.

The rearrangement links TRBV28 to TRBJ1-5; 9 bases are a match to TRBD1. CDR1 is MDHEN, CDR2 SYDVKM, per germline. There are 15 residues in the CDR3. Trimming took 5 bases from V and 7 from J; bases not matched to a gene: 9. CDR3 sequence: CASSQYRGPTQPQHF. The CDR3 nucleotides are TGTGCCAGCAGTCAGTACAGGGGGCCGACCCAGCCCCAGCATTTT.

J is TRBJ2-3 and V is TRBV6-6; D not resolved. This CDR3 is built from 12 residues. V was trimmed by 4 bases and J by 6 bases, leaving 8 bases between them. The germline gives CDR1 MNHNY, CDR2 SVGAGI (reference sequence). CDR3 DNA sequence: TGTGCCAGCAGTTCCAGACTTGATACGCAGTATTTT. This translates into CASSSRLDTQYF.

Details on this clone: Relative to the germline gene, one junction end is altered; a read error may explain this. The CDR3 loop is CASGLGQRTDTQYF. The CDR3 DNA is TGTGCTAGTGGCTTGGGACAGCGCACAGATACGCAGTATTTT. This chain links TRBV12-5 with TRBJ2-3; TRBD1 matches at 7 bases. The CDR3 contains 14 residues. Germline CDR1 LGHNT, CDR2 FRNRAP. Using reference TRBV12-5 and TRBJ2-3 for the parts outside the CDR3, the full variable domain is DARVTQTPRHKVTEMGQEVTMRCQPILGHNTVFWYRQTMMQGLELLAYFRNRAPLDDSGMPKDRFSAEMPDATLATLKIQPSEPRDSAVYFCASGLGQRTDTQYFGPGTRLTVL.

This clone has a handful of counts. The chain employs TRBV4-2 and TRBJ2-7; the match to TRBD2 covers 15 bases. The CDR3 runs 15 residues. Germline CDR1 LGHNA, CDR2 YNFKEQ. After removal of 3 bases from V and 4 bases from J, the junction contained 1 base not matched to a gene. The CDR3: CASSQGLAGGYEQYF. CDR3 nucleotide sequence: TGTGCCAGCAGCCAGGGACTAGCGGGAGGATACGAGCAGTACTTC.

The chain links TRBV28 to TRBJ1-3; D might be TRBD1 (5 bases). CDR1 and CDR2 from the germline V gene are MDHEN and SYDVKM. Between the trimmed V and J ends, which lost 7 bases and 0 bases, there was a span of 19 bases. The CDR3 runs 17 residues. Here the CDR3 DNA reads TGTGCCAGCAACCTAGGGCGGGACTTTAGCTCTGGAAACACCATATATTTT. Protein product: CASNLGRDFSSGNTIYF.

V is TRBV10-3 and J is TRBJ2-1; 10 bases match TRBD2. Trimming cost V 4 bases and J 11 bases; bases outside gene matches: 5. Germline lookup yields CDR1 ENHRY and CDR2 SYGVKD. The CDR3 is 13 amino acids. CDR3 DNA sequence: TGTGCCATCAGTGGTCTACTAGCGGGACAGCAGTTCTTC. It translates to CAISGLLAGQQFF.

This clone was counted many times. Here the CDR3 DNA reads TGTGCCAGCAGTGAAGGGCAGGGGGCTTCCTACGAGCAGTACTTC. It yields the protein CASSEGQGASYEQYF. The chain carries TRBV6-1 and TRBJ2-7; 8 bases are a match to TRBD1. The CDR3 contains 15 residues. V gave up 1 base and J gave up 1 base; unmatched junction bases: 3. Germline V lookup: CDR1 MNHNS, CDR2 SASEGT.

Here the CDR3 reads CASSGTGTGFSYGYTF. CDR3 sequence (DNA): TGTGCCAGTAGTGGAACCGGGACAGGGTTTAGCTATGGCTACACCTTC. This rearrangement joins TRBV19 to TRBJ1-2, with 9 bases identical to TRBD1. Trimming at V came to 5 bases and at J to 4 bases, leaving 11 bases not matched to a gene. CDR3 length: 16 amino acids. Germline CDR1 and CDR2: LNHDA and SQIVND (reference sequence).

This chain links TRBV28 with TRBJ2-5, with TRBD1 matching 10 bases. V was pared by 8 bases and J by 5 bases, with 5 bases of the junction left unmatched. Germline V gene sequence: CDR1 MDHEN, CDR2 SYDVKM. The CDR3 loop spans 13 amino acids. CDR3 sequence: CASRTGGSETQYF. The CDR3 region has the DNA TGTGCCAGCCGGACAGGGGGGTCCGAGACCCAGTACTTC. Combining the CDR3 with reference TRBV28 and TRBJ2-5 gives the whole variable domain DVKVTQSSRYLVKRTGEKVFLECVQDMDHENMFWYRQDPGLGLRLIYFSYDVKMKEKGDIPEGYSVSREKKERFSLILESASTNQTSMYLCASRTGGSETQYFGPGTRLLVL.

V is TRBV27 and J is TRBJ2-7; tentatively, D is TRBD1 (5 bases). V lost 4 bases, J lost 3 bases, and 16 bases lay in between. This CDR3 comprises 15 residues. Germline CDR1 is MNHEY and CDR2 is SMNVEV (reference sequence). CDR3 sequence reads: CASSSAPGRHYEQYF. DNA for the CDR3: TGTGCCAGCAGTTCAGCCCCAGGGCGACACTACGAGCAGTACTTC.

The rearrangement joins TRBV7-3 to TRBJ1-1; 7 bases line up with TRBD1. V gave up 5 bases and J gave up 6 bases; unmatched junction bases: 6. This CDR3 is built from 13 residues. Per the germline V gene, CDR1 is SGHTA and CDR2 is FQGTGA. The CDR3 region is CASSRDRVAEAFF. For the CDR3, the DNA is TGTGCCAGCAGCCGAGACAGGGTTGCTGAAGCTTTCTTT.

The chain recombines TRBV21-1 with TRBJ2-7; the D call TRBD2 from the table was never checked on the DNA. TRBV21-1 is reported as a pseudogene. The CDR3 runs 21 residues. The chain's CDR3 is CASKPQRGTPGLAGESHEQYF. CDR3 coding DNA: TGTGCGAGCAAACCCCAACGGGGGACCCCAGGACTAGCGGGAGAGTCCCACGAGCAGTACTTC.

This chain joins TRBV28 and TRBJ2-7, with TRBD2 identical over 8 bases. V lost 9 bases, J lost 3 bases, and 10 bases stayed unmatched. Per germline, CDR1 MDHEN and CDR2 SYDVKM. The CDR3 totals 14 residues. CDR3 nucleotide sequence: TGTGCCAGTAGTAAGCGGGAGTCCATCTACGAGCAGTACTTC. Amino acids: CASSKRESIYEQYF.